This entry lists 10 T cell receptor beta chains sequenced from one sample in a study of T cell changes during pregnancy in multiple sclerosis (dated by TCRdb to about 2019). The library was built by means of the immunoSEQ multiplex PCR assay. Sourced from immuneACCESS, this table was stored by TCRdb with only in-frame sequences that have V and J called. A share of the clones is absent; for the studies checked, an unresolved V gene accounts for under half, and the remainder has no known explanation. The sample includes roughly 28,000 clones, with approximately 90% observed a single time. Approximately 5.9% of the sample goes to the ten largest clones. The starting material was CD8+ T cells from peripheral blood mononuclear cells, obtained before pregnancy. These receptors were obtained from a female donor with multiple sclerosis, enrolled in a pregnancy study.

The J gene is TRBJ2-7, the V gene TRBV27; D not resolved. CDR1 is MNHEY and CDR2 is SMNVEV in the germline V gene (reference sequence). CDR3 size: 14 residues. V lost 2 bases, J lost 6 bases, and 14 bases lay in between. CDR3 sequence (DNA): TGTGCCAGCAGTTTACAGGTCCCGGCGCGCGAGCAGTACTTC. The encoded protein is CASSLQVPAREQYF.

The genes are TRBV11-3 and TRBJ2-3, with D tentatively TRBD2 (6 bases). There are 16 residues in the CDR3. Germline V gene lookup returns CDR1 SGHNT and CDR2 YENEEA. The V and J ends lost 0 bases and 2 bases respectively, with 12 bases between them. CDR3 nucleotide sequence: TGTGCCAGCAGCTTAGACCCTGGGGGGTCCACAGATACGCAGTATTTT. Translation: CASSLDPGGSTDTQYF.

The chain uses TRBV6-5 and TRBJ2-1; TRBD2 matches at 11 bases. The CDR3 consists of 15 residues. Germline V gene sequence: CDR1 MNHEY, CDR2 SVGAGI. V shed 7 bases and J 6 bases; nucleotides not matched to a gene: 8. This CDR3 is CASTIAGGPFNEQFF. CDR3 DNA sequence: TGTGCCAGCACCATAGCGGGAGGGCCCTTCAATGAGCAGTTCTTC.

This chain joins TRBV18 and TRBJ2-3; 7 bases align to TRBD2. The CDR3 has 16 amino acids. With V trimmed by 5 bases and J by 0 bases, 8 bases remained unmatched. CDR1 is KGHSH, CDR2 LQKENI, per germline. The DNA of the CDR3 is TGTGCCAGCTCAGATCCCCAGCGGGACAGCACAGATACGCAGTATTTT. As protein: CASSDPQRDSTDTQYF.

This clone was found once. This sequence joins TRBV10-3 and TRBJ1-2; TRBD1 is a possible D gene (6 bases). The germline V and J ends were trimmed by 4 bases and 7 bases, with 16 bases remaining between them. The CDR3 length is 14 residues. CDR1 and CDR2 (germline): ENHRY, SYGVKD. This chain's CDR3 is CAISGTRGRGGYTF. CDR3 sequence (DNA): TGTGCCATCAGTGGGACCAGGGGCAGGGGTGGCTACACCTTC.

The chain carries TRBV5-1 and TRBJ2-7; the D gene is possibly TRBD2 (7 bases). This CDR3 spans 16 amino acids. V lost 4 bases, J lost 2 bases, and 19 bases lay in between. Germline V CDR1 and CDR2: SGHRS, YFSETQ. The CDR3 nucleotides read TGCGCCAGCAGCAACCGGCAGGGGACTACACCCTACGAGCAGTACTTC. This translates into CASSNRQGTTPYEQYF. Full variable domain (missing parts from reference TRBV5-1 and TRBJ2-7): KAGVTQTPRYLIKTRGQQVTLSCSPISGHRSVSWYQQTPGQGLQFLFEYFSETQRNKGNFPGRFSGRQFSNSRSEMNVSTLELGDSALYLCASSNRQGTTPYEQYFGPGTRLTVT.

The DNA of the CDR3 is TGCAGCGGATTTAGCGGGGGTAACCTCGAGCAGTACTTC. Protein sequence: CSGFSGGNLEQYF. The chain uses TRBV29-1 and TRBJ2-7, with 9 bases matching TRBD2. The CDR3 is 13 amino acids. In germline, CDR1 is SQVTM, CDR2 ANQGSEA. V shed 7 bases, J shed 6 bases, and the junction held 10 bases outside the gene matches.

This chain joins TRBV11-2 and TRBJ2-3; the match to TRBD2 covers 8 bases. V was pared by 0 bases and J by 1 base, with 9 bases of the junction left unmatched. The CDR3 loop spans 18 amino acids. Germline lookup yields CDR1 SGHAT and CDR2 FQNNGV. For the CDR3, the DNA is TGTGCCAGCAGCTTAGATCCTCCTAGCGGGTTCCGCACAGATACGCAGTATTTT. Translation: CASSLDPPSGFRTDTQYF.

The chain combines TRBV5-1 with TRBJ1-2; 9 bases line up with TRBD1. J gave up 6 bases and V 1 base, and 1 base lay outside the gene matches. This CDR3 region has 13 residues. Germline V CDR1 and CDR2: SGHRS, YFSETQ. The CDR3 DNA reads TGCGCCAGCAGCTTGACAGGGGGCGATGGCTACACCTTC. Translating it yields CASSLTGGDGYTF.

The DNA for the CDR3 is TGTGCCAGCAGTTACTCGATGAGGGCGAGGGAGACCCAGTACTTC. Translated: CASSYSMRARETQYF. The V and J genes are TRBV6-6 and TRBJ2-5; tentatively, D is TRBD2 (5 bases). The CDR3 has 15 amino acids. Germline CDR1 is MNHNY and CDR2 is SVGAGI (reference sequence). The germline V and J ends were trimmed by 0 bases and 5 bases, with 13 bases remaining between them.